This T cell receptor (beta chain) appears in the sequencing data of a study of blood T cell repertoires in COVID-19 (dated by TCRdb to about 2020). For the study in its entirety: Collaborator samples came from the United States, Italy and Spain and covered acute and convalescent phases of COVID-19. The prospective study material was composed of cDNA or gDNA derived from T cells, B-cell-depleted T cells, or PBMCs. Deeply sampled blood TCRbeta repertoires from subjects exposed to, actively infected with, or recovered from COVID-19 were included in the dataset. A freely available public database, intended as a resource for researchers studying the immune response to SARS-CoV-2, is where the repertoires were released. Samples came from the ongoing ImmuneRACE study (first 160 participants) plus 1,254 subjects from 6 global collaborators. Sample metadata almost always included a de-identified subject ID, COVID-19 status, age in years and sex. Where available, HLA class I and class II types were taken from metadata supplied by the sample provider and were not determined by assay-based typing.

What the study reported, not specific to this receptor: The quantity of clinical and demographic metadata differed by source and by participant and was supplied without curation.

TCRbeta CDR3 regions were amplified from genomic DNA using the immunoSEQ Assay, a bias-controlled multiplex PCR. The paper's data handling went like this. Within the assay, amplification of reference gene primers was used to estimate how many nucleated cells each sample contained. To quantify the absolute abundance of each unique TCRbeta CDR3 rearrangement, sequence reads were collapsed and filtered. For each sample, productive Simpson clonality was calculated as the square root of Simpson's diversity index over productive rearrangements. Held by TCRdb, this immuneACCESS table contains in-frame sequences only and omits some clones. Under half of the omission traces to an unresolved V gene where checked; the cause of the rest is unknown. Clone size and V and J calls were adopted from that table, with D and trimming inferred from the DNA. The sample contains approximately 170,000 clones, less than 85% of them found a single time. Around 12% of the sample goes to the ten largest clones.

Turning to this clone: This receptor's antigen is unknown. One base away there is no much larger clone; base qualities are not given.

Each collaborating institution followed its own protocols to collect whole blood in K2EDTA tubes. For TCRbeta analysis, collaborator samples were shipped as frozen whole blood, as isolated PBMCs, or as DNA extracted from either sample type. For this chain, trimming is 4 bases at the V end and 2 bases at the J end, and the number of junction bases without a gene match is 8. The CDR3 runs 15 residues from the cysteine to the phenylalanine. CDR3 DNA only is kept here, 45 bases in frame from base 1. The germline V gene specifies SGHNT as CDR1 and YENEEA as CDR2. Here the chain combines TRBV11-3 and TRBJ2-7; TRBD1 lines up with 7 middle nucleotides. The sample was peripheral blood. The sequence derives from a woman aged 45-65 years with acute or convalescent COVID-19. The CDR3 loop reads CASSSPRDSAYEQYF. The nucleotides are TGTGCCAGCAGCTCGCCCCGGGACAGTGCCTACGAGCAGTACTTC.